Listed below are T cell receptor beta chains from one sample, sequenced in a study of shared clonotypes between healthy human individuals. Data came from immunoSEQ multiplex PCR; TCRdb stores just in-frame clones and leaves some out. The data show more than 2 million clones, roughly 96% seen once. Material for sequencing was naive CD4+ T cells sorted from blood. These receptors came from a young man in good health. The CDR3 runs from the conserved cysteine through the conserved F or W. D genes are given only for firm matches. Expanded clones get a size class; other rows say once, few or many, or leave the size out.

J	V	size	D	CDR3	DNA
TRBJ2-7	TRBV19	.	.	CASSIDVGELYEQYF	TGTGCCAGTAGTATAGATGTCGGGGAGTTGTACGAGCAGTACTTC
TRBJ2-2	TRBV7-3	.	.	CASSLTLGAGELFF	TGTGCCAGCAGCTTAACTTTGGGGGCCGGGGAGCTGTTTTTT
TRBJ2-7	TRBV18	.	TRBD1	CASSATGGIYEQYF	TGTGCCAGCTCAGCGACAGGGGGTATCTACGAGCAGTACTTC
TRBJ1-2	TRBV5-1	.	.	CASSLAQQGYPYGYTF	TGCGCCAGCAGCTTGGCCCAACAGGGCTATCCCTATGGCTACACCTTC
TRBJ2-7	TRBV7-2	.	.	CASSSLSEQYF	TGTGCCAGCAGCTCCTTGAGCGAGCAGTACTTC
TRBJ2-3	TRBV5-4	few	TRBD2	CASSLFPSGKTSTDTQYF	TGTGCCAGCAGCTTGTTCCCTAGCGGGAAGACTAGCACAGATACGCAGTATTTT
TRBJ1-2	TRBV20-1	once	.	CSGREDYGYTF	TGCAGTGGAAGGGAGGACTATGGCTACACCTTC
TRBJ1-1	TRBV18	.	TRBD1	CASSPGQGFEAFF	TGTGCCAGCTCACCGGGACAGGGTTTTGAAGCTTTCTTT
TRBJ2-1	TRBV14	.	.	CASSVDIPGTSSYNEQFF	TGTGCCAGCAGCGTTGACATCCCGGGAACCAGCTCCTACAATGAGCAGTTCTTC
TRBJ1-6	TRBV9	.	.	CASSTNTQGSPFPSYNSPLHF	TGTGCCAGCAGCACCAACACCCAGGGGTCCCCCTTCCCCTCCTATAATTCACCCCTCCACTTT
TRBJ2-1	TRBV11-3	.	.	CASSSQGDNEQFF	TGTGCCAGCAGCTCCCAGGGAGACAATGAGCAGTTCTTC
TRBJ2-1	TRBV5-4	.	.	CASSFNGNEQFF	TGTGCCAGCAGCTTCAACGGGAATGAGCAGTTCTTC
TRBJ1-1	TRBV6-5	.	.	CASSDPDRTEAFF	TGTGCCAGCAGTGACCCGGACAGAACTGAAGCTTTCTTT
TRBJ2-3	TRBV4-1	.	TRBD2	CASSKGPGGPSSTDTQYF	TGCGCCAGCAGCAAAGGGCCGGGAGGGCCATCTAGCACAGATACGCAGTATTTT
TRBJ2-7	TRBV2	.	.	CASSSWARLEQYF	TGTGCCAGCTCGTCTTGGGCCCGCCTCGAGCAGTACTTC
TRBJ2-7	TRBV6-5	.	TRBD2	CASSYGEGASYEQYF	TGTGCCAGCAGTTACGGGGAGGGTGCGTCCTACGAGCAGTACTTC
TRBJ1-4	TRBV4-1	.	.	CASSQVPGEKLFF	TGCGCCAGCAGCCAAGTCCCCGGGGAAAAACTGTTTTTT
TRBJ2-7	TRBV5-4	.	TRBD2	CASSREGGGGYEQYF	TGTGCCAGCAGCCGTGAGGGAGGCGGGGGTTACGAGCAGTACTTC
TRBJ2-7	TRBV10-1	.	.	CASSRGPPYEQYF	TGCGCCAGCAGCAGGGGACCACCCTACGAGCAGTACTTC
TRBJ2-3	TRBV5-6	.	.	CASTVTSTDTQYF	TGTGCCAGCACCGTGACTAGCACAGATACGCAGTATTTT
TRBJ2-1	TRBV7-8	few	TRBD1	CASSARQGDYNEQFF	TGTGCCAGCAGCGCTAGACAGGGGGACTACAATGAGCAGTTCTTC
TRBJ1-3	TRBV19	.	.	CASSSHGEVVGNTIYF	TGTGCCAGTAGTTCCCATGGCGAGGTAGTTGGAAACACCATATATTTT
TRBJ1-2	TRBV15	.	.	CATSEGTPFNYGYTF	TGTGCCACCAGCGAAGGAACCCCCTTCAACTATGGCTACACCTTC
TRBJ2-1	TRBV10-2	.	TRBD2	CASSARSGGSSYNEQFF	TGCGCCAGCAGTGCTCGGTCGGGCGGGAGCTCCTACAATGAGCAGTTCTTC
TRBJ1-2	TRBV27	.	TRBD1	CASREWTGTLYGYTF	TGTGCCAGCAGGGAATGGACAGGGACACTCTATGGCTACACCTTC
TRBJ1-6	TRBV30	.	.	CAWSVGVEYSPLHF	TGTGCCTGGAGTGTGGGCGTGGAATATTCACCCCTCCACTTT
TRBJ2-7	TRBV5-1	.	TRBD2	CASSALAGGGGYEQYF	TGCGCCAGCAGCGCACTAGCGGGAGGTGGGGGCTACGAGCAGTACTTC
TRBJ1-6	TRBV7-9	.	.	CASSRAADSPLHF	TGTGCCAGCAGCCGGGCTGCGGATTCACCCCTCCACTTT